The sequence of this TCR beta chain was determined in a study of identical twins. cDNA molecules carried unique molecular identifiers, and template switching added a universal primer site. TCRdb ran MiXCR on the 5' RACE reads and lists one entry per CDR3 protein. The sample has about 530,000 distinct CDR3 sequences; around 15% are singletons. This clonotype has ten or more counts. Its target is not known. Findings and caveats of the study: Whereas memory repertoires showed no such difference, abundant cord blood beta clonotypes carried fewer insertions.

The CDR3 runs to 15 residues. The germline V gene encodes CDR1 SGHRS and CDR2 YFSETQ. Between the trimmed V and J ends, which lost 2 bases and 9 bases, there was a span of 18 bases. This same sample was also taken into another study, of yellow fever vaccine responses in identical twins.

The receptor's source is a woman under 30 in good health. Sample: CD4+ T cells sorted from blood. The rearrangement links TRBV5-1 to TRBJ2-1, with D hard to call. The CDR3 reads CASSLRTPPSSEQFF. The DNA of the CDR3 is TGCGCCAGCAGCTTACGGACCCCACCTTCCAGTGAGCAGTTCTTC.